This T cell receptor beta chain was obtained from a study of T cells after yellow fever vaccination. On the study more broadly: SMART-Seq v4 Ultra Low Input prepared the low-cell-number fractions. Broader study findings: Most clones from primary vaccination were detected again post-booster (about 96% CD4, roughly 90% CD8).

V was trimmed by 4 bases and J by 6 bases, leaving 14 bases between them. The CDR3 totals 13 residues. Per the germline V gene, CDR1 is SQVTM and CDR2 is ANQGSEA. For this clonotype: Its specificity is not known.

TCRdb independently ran MiXCR on the 5' RACE reads; one entry per CDR3 protein. There are about 58,000 distinct CDR3 sequences in the sample; around 6.5% occur only once, and less than 45% lies in the top ten. The sequencing here drew on CD8+ T cells sorted from PBMCs, taken on the day of the first yellow fever vaccination. The chain carries TRBV29-1 and TRBJ2-3; D unresolved. The TCR was taken from a man between 18 and 35 years old who received the YFV17D yellow fever vaccine. CDR3 DNA sequence: TGCAGCGTTGTAGAAGGAGCAGCCGATACGCAGTATTTT. It encodes CSVVEGAADTQYF.